This TCR beta chain is drawn from a study of T cell repertoires in cytomegalovirus infection. Across the study: Carrying CMV and the relevant HLA type showed in public TCR beta signatures.

General study findings and limits: Carriage of CMV together with the relevant HLA was identifiable through cumulative public TCR beta family frequency. HLA-C-restricted CMV-specific TCR beta clonotypes were dominant in the ex vivo response.

From the reads, TCRdb called clonotypes with MiXCR, one entry per CDR3 protein. The sample lists hundreds of thousands of distinct CDR3 sequences; 24% were seen once. Looked up from germline, CDR1 is SQVTM and CDR2 is ANQGSEA. The V and J ends lost 3 bases and 4 bases respectively, with 9 bases between them. CDR3 length: 12 amino acids. This clonotype occurred once. Its target is unknown. The V and J genes are TRBV29-1 and TRBJ1-2; tentatively, D is TRBD1 (5 bases). Input material: CD8+ T cells from PBMCs. The receptor comes from a human donor in good health (CMV status not recorded). Some clones in this sample may be carry-over from other donors' samples. CDR3 nucleotide sequence: TGCAGCGTTGATCGGGGGACCTATGGCTACACCTTC. Translated, it gives CSVDRGTYGYTF.